The 6 T cell receptor beta chains below come from one sample, sequenced in a study of blood T cells in healthy people across ages. Using a J-beta primer mix together with a sample-barcoded 5' primer, a second PCR was run for roughly 6 to 11 cycles. Via MiXCR, TCRdb re-called the 5' RACE reads, giving one row per CDR3 protein. The sample includes roughly 550,000 distinct CDR3 sequences, approximately 25% of them seen just once. The data also belong to a second study, concerning T cells of mothers and their children.

Sequencing was performed on blood. The receptors derive from a boy younger than 18 in good health.

The V call is TRBV6-5, the J call TRBJ2-1, with unresolved D. CDR1 MNHEY and CDR2 SVGAGI come from the germline V gene. V dropped 4 bases and J dropped 3 bases, with 13 bases sitting between them. The CDR3 totals 15 residues. The CDR3 sequence: CASSCSMASYNEQFF. In nucleotides, the CDR3 is TGTGCCAGCAGTTGCTCGATGGCTAGCTACAATGAGCAGTTCTTC.

The V and J genes are TRBV29-1 and TRBJ2-5; a weak D match, TRBD2 (6 bases). Germline V gene lookup returns CDR1 SQVTM and CDR2 ANQGSEA. The CDR3 length is 13 residues. The V end lost 4 bases, the J end lost 1 base, and 10 bases lay between the germline ends. The CDR3 DNA follows: TGCAGCGTTGGGGTAGCGGTCCAAGAGACCCAGTACTTC. It yields the protein CSVGVAVQETQYF.

The chain links TRBV20-1 to TRBJ1-2, with D maybe TRBD1 (6 bases). CDR3 length: 13 amino acids. The V gene's germline CDR1 is DFQATT and CDR2 SNEGSKA (reference sequence). Deletions cut 2 bases from V and 4 bases from J, with 11 bases between. This CDR3 reads CSARMGRGYGYTF. The DNA for the CDR3 is TGCAGTGCTAGAATGGGCAGGGGCTATGGCTACACCTTC.

This clonotype occurred a few times. V and J are TRBV6-5 and TRBJ1-1; tentatively, D is TRBD1 (5 bases). Trimming took off 2 bases at V and 5 bases at J, with 9 bases between the two ends. Germline CDR1 and CDR2: MNHEY and SVGAGI. The CDR3 runs 13 residues. The CDR3 nucleotides are TGTGCCAGCAGTTACGGGGGAGAAACTGAAGCTTTCTTT. Its protein product is CASSYGGETEAFF.

The chain is built from TRBV7-2 and TRBJ1-4; the D gene is possibly TRBD1 (5 bases). Trimming removed 5 bases at V and 6 bases at J, with 16 bases between. CDR1 is SGHTA, CDR2 FQGNSA, per germline. The CDR3 covers 15 residues. The DNA for the CDR3 is TGTGCCAGCAGCCCAAGACTCGGGGCAGATGAAAAACTGTTTTTT. Translation: CASSPRLGADEKLFF.

This clonotype was seen many times. This chain links TRBV20-1 with TRBJ2-3; 11 nucleotides line up with TRBD2. J was trimmed by 1 base and V by 0 bases; bases with no gene match: 3. The CDR3 loop spans 16 amino acids. Germline V gene lookup returns CDR1 DFQATT and CDR2 SNEGSKA (reference sequence). The CDR3 DNA reads as TGCAGTGCTAGAGATGATAGCGGGGGGGGCACAGATACGCAGTATTTT. Translating gives CSARDDSGGGTDTQYF.